A single sample gave rise to the 32 T cell receptor beta chains below, sequenced in a study of cytomegalovirus exposure and HLA in healthy donors. The primer mix had 60 Vbeta and 13 Jbeta primers. Produced via immunoSEQ multiplex PCR; TCRdb's table is partial and in-frame only. This table holds 57,000 or so clones, about 71% found once. The sequenced sample was PBMCs. These receptor sequences come from a woman aged 60 to 75 in good health and CMV-seropositive.

The rearrangement joins TRBV2 to TRBJ2-5; 11 bases match TRBD2. This CDR3 contains 15 residues. J gave up 0 bases and V 6 bases, and 3 bases lay outside the gene matches. The germline gives CDR1 SNHLY, CDR2 FYNNEI. The CDR3, as DNA: TGTGCCAGCAGGAGGGGACTAGCGGACCAAGAGACCCAGTACTTC. Amino acid sequence: CASRRGLADQETQYF.

This chain connects TRBV6-5 to TRBJ2-7; D perhaps matches TRBD2 (6 bases). Trimming left V 2 bases short and J 7 bases short, with 12 bases between. Looked up from germline, CDR1 is MNHEY and CDR2 is SVGAGI. There are 13 residues in the CDR3. The CDR3 region is CASSYGGLQEQYF. The CDR3 DNA follows: TGTGCCAGCAGTTACGGGGGACTGCAAGAGCAGTACTTC.

The V call is TRBV11-2, the J call TRBJ1-6; D uncertain. The CDR3 has 13 amino acids. V gave up 5 bases and J gave up 7 bases, with 9 bases separating them. Germline CDR1 is SGHAT and CDR2 is FQNNGV. The DNA of the CDR3 is TGTGCCAGCAGCCCTCGGGAAAATTCACCCCTCCACTTT. It is translated as CASSPRENSPLHF. Full variable domain (missing parts from reference TRBV11-2 and TRBJ1-6): EAGVAQSPRYKIIEKRQSVAFWCNPISGHATLYWYQQILGQGPKLLIQFQNNGVVDDSQLPKDRFSAERLKGVDSTLKIQPAKLEDSAVYLCASSPRENSPLHFGNGTRLTVT.

This chain links TRBV7-6 with TRBJ1-1; tentatively, D is TRBD1 (5 bases). From germline, CDR1 is SGHVS and CDR2 FNYEAQ. The CDR3 extends over 14 amino acids. V was clipped by 3 bases and J by 4 bases, with 12 bases between them. The CDR3 coding sequence is TGTGCCAGCAGCTTGAGCCAAGGGGCCACTGAAGCTTTCTTT. As protein: CASSLSQGATEAFF. Full variable domain (outside the CDR3, taken from reference TRBV7-6 and TRBJ1-1): GAGVSQSPRYKVTKRGQDVALRCDPISGHVSLYWYRQALGQGPEFLTYFNYEAQQDKSGLPNDRFSAERPEGSISTLTIQRTEQRDSAMYRCASSLSQGATEAFFGQGTRLTVV.

In its sample, this clone was seen a few times. Given a far larger clone just one base away, this is likely a sequencing read error. The genes are TRBV27 and TRBJ1-4; TRBD1 aligns across 7 bases. CDR3 length: 14 residues. Germline V gene sequence: CDR1 MNHEY, CDR2 SMNVEV (reference sequence). CDR3: CATSFGQANEKLFF. For the CDR3, the DNA is TGTGCCACCAGTTTTGGACAGGCAAATGAAAAACTGTTTTTT.

This clone has only one observation. The V and J genes are TRBV11-3 and TRBJ1-2, with D hard to call. The germline V gene encodes CDR1 SGHNT and CDR2 YENEEA. V lost 0 bases and J 4 bases, leaving 15 bases between the germline ends. This CDR3 region has 16 residues. The CDR3 here is CASSLDIGGIPYGYTF. The CDR3 nucleotides are TGTGCCAGCAGCTTAGATATCGGCGGAATCCCCTATGGCTACACCTTC.

The chain joins TRBV7-6 to TRBJ2-2; D may be TRBD1 (6 bases). V was trimmed by 1 base and J by 2 bases, leaving 14 bases between them. Germline V gene data show CDR1 as SGHVS and CDR2 as FNYEAQ. This CDR3 contains 17 residues. The CDR3 region is CASSLVPGTTNTGELFF. CDR3 sequence (DNA): TGTGCCAGCAGCTTAGTTCCCGGGACAACTAACACCGGGGAGCTGTTTTTT.

CDR3 loop: CSVRITSGTISSTDTQYF. CDR3 DNA sequence: TGCAGCGTCAGAATCACCAGCGGAACTATCTCTAGCACAGATACGCAGTATTTT. The rearrangement links TRBV29-1 to TRBJ2-3, with D perhaps TRBD2 (5 bases). From germline, CDR1 is SQVTM and CDR2 ANQGSEA. The V end was cut by 6 bases, the J end by 0 bases, with 25 bases between. The CDR3 consists of 18 residues.

The chain combines TRBV7-2 with TRBJ1-1, with 7 bases aligning to TRBD1. J was trimmed by 4 bases and V by 1 base; bases with no gene match: 3. The V gene's germline CDR1 is SGHTA and CDR2 FQGNSA. There are 14 residues in the CDR3. CDR3 in DNA: TGTGCCAGCAGCTTAGGGGCAGGGGGCACTGAAGCTTTCTTT. Protein product: CASSLGAGGTEAFF.

This chain joins TRBV5-8 and TRBJ1-5, with 9 bases that match TRBD1. In germline, CDR1 is SGHTS, CDR2 YDEGEE. J was trimmed by 4 bases and V by 3 bases; bases with no gene match: 5. This CDR3 comprises 15 residues. This CDR3 reads CASSSQGAPNQPQHF. The DNA of the CDR3 is TGTGCCAGCAGCTCACAGGGGGCCCCTAATCAGCCCCAGCATTTT.

The chain combines TRBV20-1 with TRBJ2-7; a weak D match, TRBD1 (6 bases). V was pared by 4 bases and J by 4 bases, with 8 bases between. In germline, CDR1 is DFQATT, CDR2 SNEGSKA (reference sequence). The CDR3 has 11 amino acids. CDR3 bases: TGCAGTGCTACTGACAGGTACGAGCAGTACTTC. It yields the protein CSATDRYEQYF.

The J gene is TRBJ1-1, the V gene TRBV19; 7 nucleotides match TRBD1. Germline-derived CDR1 and CDR2 are LNHDA and SQIVND (reference sequence). Trimming cost V 9 bases and J 7 bases; bases outside gene matches: 8. The CDR3 is made up of 12 amino acids. DNA for the CDR3: TGTGCCAGCATGGACAGGACCTATGAAGCTTTCTTT. This sequence encodes CASMDRTYEAFF.

The table lists this clone with a count of one. This rearrangement joins TRBV28 to TRBJ1-6; 9 bases are a match to TRBD1. The length of the CDR3 is 16 residues. V trimming: 4 bases; J trimming: 6 bases; junction bases outside the gene matches: 7. Germline values: CDR1 MDHEN, CDR2 SYDVKM. CDR3 loop: CASSYGTGMGNSPLHF. The CDR3, as DNA: TGTGCCAGCAGTTACGGGACAGGGATGGGTAATTCACCCCTCCACTTT.

The genes are TRBV7-2 and TRBJ1-1, with a weak D call TRBD1 (5 bases). V was trimmed by 1 base and J by 7 bases, leaving 13 bases between them. Germline CDR1 reads SGHTA; CDR2 reads FQGNSA. The CDR3 has 14 amino acids. The CDR3 protein is CASSLGDRGGEAFF. The DNA of the CDR3 is TGTGCCAGCAGCTTAGGGGATCGGGGGGGTGAAGCTTTCTTT.

This sequence joins TRBV5-5 and TRBJ2-7; weak D call: TRBD1 (6 bases). The CDR3 loop spans 15 amino acids. Germline values: CDR1 SGHKS, CDR2 YYEKEE (reference sequence). With 6 bases removed from V and 7 bases from J, the gap between germline ends came to 23 bases. CDR3 sequence: CASNTGTRSEVEQYF. CDR3 DNA: TGTGCCAGCAACACCGGGACACGGTCTGAAGTGGAGCAGTACTTC.

The chain uses TRBV7-2 and TRBJ1-1; 9 bases are shared with TRBD1. The germline gives CDR1 SGHTA, CDR2 FQGNSA. The J segment lost 1 base and the V segment lost 2 bases, leaving 8 bases of the junction unmatched. CDR3 length equals 17 residues. Here the CDR3 reads CASSLFSTGGKNTEAFF. CDR3 bases: TGTGCCAGCAGCTTATTTAGCACAGGGGGCAAGAACACTGAAGCTTTCTTT.

This clone showed up just a few times. This chain links TRBV7-2 with TRBJ2-3, with a tentative D call TRBD1 (5 bases). V lost 5 bases and J 1 base, leaving 13 bases between the germline ends. The CDR3 loop spans 15 amino acids. Germline CDR1 and CDR2: SGHTA and FQGNSA. CDR3: CASSPGFGGTDTQYF. The CDR3 DNA reads TGTGCCAGCAGCCCAGGGTTTGGGGGCACAGATACGCAGTATTTT.

V and J are TRBV7-2 and TRBJ2-2, with D maybe TRBD1 (5 bases). Germline V gene lookup returns CDR1 SGHTA and CDR2 FQGNSA. The CDR3 runs 14 residues. The V end was cut by 5 bases, the J end by 6 bases, with 13 bases between. The DNA for the CDR3 is TGTGCCAGCAGCCTCCGGACACCTTCCGGGGAGCTGTTTTTT. It codes for CASSLRTPSGELFF.

The chain carries TRBV11-2 and TRBJ2-2; 10 bases fit TRBD2. The CDR3 has 16 residues. In germline, CDR1 is SGHAT, CDR2 FQNNGV. With 5 bases clipped from V and 2 bases from J, the junction kept 5 bases outside the gene matches. The CDR3 nucleotides are TGTGCCAGCAGCCTTCTAGCGGGGGCTAACACCGGGGAGCTGTTTTTT. Amino acid sequence: CASSLLAGANTGELFF.

This rearrangement joins TRBV7-2 to TRBJ2-5; no definite D call. The germline gives CDR1 SGHTA, CDR2 FQGNSA. V was cut by 5 bases and J by 5 bases, with 15 bases left in between. The CDR3 runs 14 residues. CDR3 in DNA: TGTGCCAGCAGCCCCTGGCCCGGGTGGGAGACCCAGTACTTC. This codes for CASSPWPGWETQYF.

This chain links TRBV19 with TRBJ2-7, with D maybe TRBD2 (5 bases). The CDR3 is made up of 12 amino acids. The germline gives CDR1 LNHDA, CDR2 SQIVND (reference sequence). V was clipped by 8 bases and J by 4 bases, with 12 bases between them. CDR3 nucleotides: TGTGCCAGTGGCGGCGAGGGATACGAGCAGTACTTC. Protein: CASGGEGYEQYF.

The chain joins TRBV19 to TRBJ2-1, with 9 bases matching TRBD2. CDR1 and CDR2 from the germline V gene are LNHDA and SQIVND (reference sequence). The CDR3 is 18 residues long. The ends lost 4 bases at V and 7 bases at J; junction bases unmatched: 17. CDR3 sequence (DNA): TGTGCCAGTAGTACCCAAGTCGGGGCGGGGGGGGCCGGGAATGAGCAGTTCTTC. This encodes CASSTQVGAGGAGNEQFF. Full variable domain (rest looked up from reference TRBV19 and TRBJ2-1): DGGITQSPKYLFRKEGQNVTLSCEQNLNHDAMYWYRQDPGQGLRLIYYSQIVNDFQKGDIAEGYSVSREKKESFPLTVTSAQKNPTAFYLCASSTQVGAGGAGNEQFFGPGTRLTVL.

V gene TRBV5-1 combines with J gene TRBJ1-1, with 7 bases lining up with TRBD1. V lost 4 bases to trimming and J lost 0 bases; unmatched junction nucleotides: 12. This CDR3 region has 17 residues. The germline CDR1 and CDR2 sequences are SGHRS and YFSETQ. CDR3 DNA: TGCGCCAGCAGCAAGGGACAGTTCACAGCAATGAACACTGAAGCTTTCTTT. Its protein product is CASSKGQFTAMNTEAFF.

The rearrangement links TRBV30 to TRBJ1-4; D not certain. CDR3 size: 13 residues. CDR1 is GTSNPN and CDR2 is SVGIG in the germline V gene (reference sequence). V was trimmed by 6 bases and J by 7 bases, leaving 15 bases between them. The CDR3 loop is CACPYLTGEKLFF. For the CDR3, the DNA is TGTGCCTGCCCCTATCTGACGGGTGAAAAACTGTTTTTT. The whole variable domain, remainder taken from reference TRBV30 and TRBJ1-4, is SQTIHQWPATLVQPVGSPLSLECTVEGTSNPNLYWYRQAAGRGLQLLFYSVGIGQISSEVPQNLSASRPQDRQFILSSKKLLLSDSGFYLCACPYLTGEKLFFGSGTQLSVL.

This sequence joins TRBV29-1 and TRBJ1-2; 9 bases line up with TRBD1. V was clipped by 2 bases and J by 5 bases; unmatched bases: 6. Germline assignment: CDR1 SQVTM and CDR2 ANQGSEA. This CDR3 has 14 residues. The CDR3 sequence: CSVEFYGTGYGYTF. The DNA for the CDR3 is TGCAGCGTTGAATTCTACGGGACAGGGTATGGCTACACCTTC.

The chain uses TRBV7-2 and TRBJ2-1; a possible D gene is TRBD2 (5 bases). Per germline, CDR1 SGHTA and CDR2 FQGNSA. V gave up 4 bases and J gave up 5 bases, with 9 bases separating them. The CDR3 runs to 13 residues. Written as DNA, the CDR3 is TGTGCCAGCAGCTCCGGGGTTGACAATGAGCAGTTCTTC. Its protein product is CASSSGVDNEQFF.

This chain links TRBV10-1 with TRBJ2-7; the match to TRBD1 covers 7 bases. Per germline, CDR1 WNHNN and CDR2 SYGVQD (reference sequence). The CDR3 is 15 residues long. V gave up 0 bases and J gave up 4 bases; unmatched junction bases: 6. DNA of the CDR3: TGCGCCAGCAGTGAGTCAGGAACAGGGGAGTACGAGCAGTACTTC. Protein: CASSESGTGEYEQYF.

The chain recombines TRBV7-2 with TRBJ1-1; TRBD1 matches at 7 bases. The CDR3 spans 15 residues. V shed 3 bases and J 2 bases; nucleotides not matched to a gene: 6. Germline values: CDR1 SGHTA, CDR2 FQGNSA. The CDR3 region is CASSFTGAKNTEAFF. The CDR3 nucleotides are TGTGCCAGCAGCTTTACAGGGGCGAAAAACACTGAAGCTTTCTTT. Filled out from reference TRBV7-2 and TRBJ1-1, the complete variable domain reads GAGVSQSPSNKVTEKGKDVELRCDPISGHTALYWYRQSLGQGLEFLIYFQGNSAPDKSGLPSDRFSAERTGGSVSTLTIQRTQQEDSAVYLCASSFTGAKNTEAFFGQGTRLTVV.

This chain links TRBV9 with TRBJ1-1, with D unclear. CDR3 size: 14 residues. Germline CDR1 and CDR2: SGDLS and YYNGEE. V was clipped by 1 base and J by 1 base, with 8 bases between them. The CDR3 bases are TGTGCCAGCAGCGTATCATCGAGGAACACTGAAGCTTTCTTT. It yields the protein CASSVSSRNTEAFF.

This clone was seen only a few times. The genes are TRBV7-2 and TRBJ2-7; the D is unclear. CDR3 size: 14 residues. Trimming left V 1 base short and J 6 bases short, with 13 bases between. Per germline, CDR1 SGHTA and CDR2 FQGNSA. For the CDR3, the DNA is TGTGCCAGCAGCTTAGTCTTAGCCGACTCCGAGCAGTACTTC. This codes for CASSLVLADSEQYF. Full variable domain (missing parts from reference TRBV7-2 and TRBJ2-7): GAGVSQSPSNKVTEKGKDVELRCDPISGHTALYWYRQSLGQGLEFLIYFQGNSAPDKSGLPSDRFSAERTGGSVSTLTIQRTQQEDSAVYLCASSLVLADSEQYFGPGTRLTVT.

The rearrangement links TRBV7-9 to TRBJ1-6; D is unclear. Germline CDR1 SEHNR, CDR2 FQNEAQ (reference sequence). The CDR3 runs to 17 residues. Between the trimmed V and J ends, which lost 1 base and 0 bases, there was a span of 10 bases. CDR3 DNA: TGTGCCAGCAGCTTAGGATCCGATAGCTCCTATAATTCACCCCTCCACTTT. Translation gives CASSLGSDSSYNSPLHF. Looking up the rest from reference TRBV7-9 and TRBJ1-6 gives the full variable domain: DTGVSQNPRHKITKRGQNVTFRCDPISEHNRLYWYRQTLGQGPEFLTYFQNEAQLEKSRLLSDRFSAERPKGSFSTLEIQRTEQGDSAMYLCASSLGSDSSYNSPLHFGNGTRLTVT.

V usage is TRBV21-1 and J usage is TRBJ1-5; the listed D gene, TRBD1, was not tested against the DNA. TRBV21-1 is labeled a pseudogene. The CDR3 sequence is 14 residues long. The CDR3 protein is CASSDGGRAQPQHF. DNA of the CDR3: TGTGCCAGCAGCGACGGCGGCAGGGCTCAGCCCCAGCATTTT.